This T cell receptor beta chain was identified in a study of blood T cell repertoires in COVID-19. The assay was immunoSEQ multiplex PCR, and TCRdb's table has in-frame clones only and misses some. The table shows approximately 100,000 clones, with over 70% occurring only once. This clone was counted once. Germline CDR1 reads GTSNPN; CDR2 reads SVGIG (reference sequence). The CDR3 runs 15 residues. V gave up 1 base and J gave up 3 bases, with 15 bases separating them. The clonotype was recovered from a man between 50 and 59 years old with acute or convalescent COVID-19. V and J are TRBV30 and TRBJ1-2; D remains ambiguous. Sequenced input: peripheral blood. The CDR3 spells CAWSEGGGTYYGYTF. Written as DNA, the CDR3 is TGTGCCTGGAGTGAAGGCGGCGGAACCTACTATGGCTACACCTTC.